Listed below are T cell receptor beta chains from one sample, sequenced in a study of blood T cell repertoires in COVID-19. Profiled with immunoSEQ multiplex PCR; TCRdb holds only in-frame clones, not every one. The top ten hold roughly 4% of the sample, which has some 100,000 clones, 60% to 85% seen once. Sequenced: peripheral blood. The receptors originated from a human donor in a cohort sampled during active or convalescent COVID-19. Each CDR3 is given without its conserved first and last residue. Size tells how often a clone was seen (once, few, many) or the class of an expanded clone, and some rows leave it out.

v_gene	abundance	j_gene	CDR3aa
TRBV28	NA	TRBJ2-1	ASSFQSLASGNEQF
TRBV9	once	TRBJ2-3	ASSVLAGGQDTQY
TRBV5-1	once	TRBJ1-2	ASSERGQGNYGYT
TRBV7-9	NA	TRBJ2-7	ASSAQRDKPYEQY
TRBV7-2	once	TRBJ2-7	ASSGAGYEQY
TRBV2	NA	TRBJ1-6	ASNQVYSNSPLH
TRBV11-3	once	TRBJ2-1	ASSFRSGSSNEQF
TRBV5-1	NA	TRBJ1-2	ASGQGDANYGYT
TRBV5-5	NA	TRBJ1-2	ASSLVPGQGRTYGYT
TRBV19	NA	TRBJ2-3	ASSGQGTSTDTQY
TRBV18	NA	TRBJ1-2	ASLMDRDYGYT
TRBV11-2	NA	TRBJ1-5	ASSAGTANQPQH
TRBV11-2	NA	TRBJ1-1	ASSLGSTTNTEAF
TRBV7-9	NA	TRBJ2-3	ASSLGQGFNTQY
TRBV9	NA	TRBJ2-5	ASSVGGTARGQETQY
TRBV27	NA	TRBJ2-1	ASSFYGPQSNEQF
TRBV9	NA	TRBJ1-1	ASSAAALGGDTEAF
TRBV7-7	NA	TRBJ1-6	ASSLQGDSPLH
TRBV19	NA	TRBJ2-7	ASSLLAGTTYEQY
TRBV5-1	NA	TRBJ2-5	ASSLSVDFKTQY
TRBV10-2	NA	TRBJ1-1	ASSNNQLSGATEAF
TRBV7-2	few	TRBJ2-3	ASTKAGYSTDTQY